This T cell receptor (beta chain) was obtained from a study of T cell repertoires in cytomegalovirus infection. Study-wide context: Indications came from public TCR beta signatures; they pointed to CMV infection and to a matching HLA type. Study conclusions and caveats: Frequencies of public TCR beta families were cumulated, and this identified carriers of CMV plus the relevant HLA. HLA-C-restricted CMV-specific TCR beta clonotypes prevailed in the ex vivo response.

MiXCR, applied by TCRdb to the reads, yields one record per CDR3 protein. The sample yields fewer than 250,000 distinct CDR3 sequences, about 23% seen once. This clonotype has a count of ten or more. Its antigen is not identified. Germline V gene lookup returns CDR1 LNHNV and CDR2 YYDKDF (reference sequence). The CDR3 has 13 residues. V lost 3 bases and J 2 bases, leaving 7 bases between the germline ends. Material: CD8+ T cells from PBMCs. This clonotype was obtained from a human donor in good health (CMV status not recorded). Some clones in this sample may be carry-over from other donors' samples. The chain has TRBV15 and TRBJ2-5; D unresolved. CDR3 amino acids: CATSSRRQETQYF. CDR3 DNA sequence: TGTGCCACCAGCAGTCGGCGGCAAGAGACCCAGTACTTC.